Detailed here is one T cell receptor beta chain. Its antigen is currently unknown. The data derive from a study of shared clonotypes between healthy human individuals. Study-wide background: Per donor, three plates held CD4 naive cells, three held CD4 memory, two held CD8 naive and one held CD8 memory.

Study-level findings and limits: Larger estimated richness was generally seen in naive subsets than in memory subsets. Clonotypes that were shared across four donors made up around 5.5% of naive CD4 clonotypes.

Germline V gene sequence: CDR1 LNHDA, CDR2 SQIVND (reference sequence). Trimming shortened V by 5 bases and J by 7 bases, and 9 bases separated the two germline ends. The CDR3 is made up of 13 amino acids. The assay was immunoSEQ multiplex PCR, and TCRdb's table has in-frame clones only and misses some. The sample lists just over 2,000,000 clones; 90% to 95% were seen once. Sequenced sample: naive CD4+ T cells sorted from blood. As to subset: CD45RA+ positively selected. The TCR originated in a young man in good health. V gene TRBV19 combines with J gene TRBJ1-6; D not resolved. Here the CDR3 reads CASSSLGNSPLHF. The CDR3 nucleotides are TGTGCCAGTAGTTCCCTTGGCAATTCACCCCTCCACTTT.